This T cell receptor beta chain appears in the sequencing data of a study of regulatory T cells in long-lasting Graves disease. The study, taken as a whole, reports: Compared with new cases, persistent Graves' patients showed reduced TCR diversity. Persistent cases favored TRBV28, TRBJ1-2 and TRBJ2-5. New patients shared fewer public clonotypes (roughly 990) than persistent patients did (2,741).

With V trimmed by 2 bases and J by 1 base, 8 bases remained unmatched. The CDR3 length is 16 residues. Germline lookup yields CDR1 MNHEY and CDR2 SMNVEV (reference sequence). Arm-PCR with iRepertoire HTBI primers amplified the CDR3 regions for these TCR beta libraries. One entry per CDR3 protein results from TCRdb running MiXCR on the multiplex PCR reads. The table includes a few hundred thousand distinct CDR3 sequences, roughly 24% detected once. Many counts were recorded for this clonotype. Its antigen remains unidentified. Noted time point: persistent/refractory GD, antithyroid drugs over 5 years with positive TRAb. Construction of the TCR library relied on RNA isolated from PBMCs.

The sequences come from peripheral blood mononuclear cells (PBMCs), collected when the disease was refractory, from a patient treated with antithyroid drugs. The rearrangement joins TRBV27 to TRBJ2-7; 7 nucleotides align to TRBD1. The TCR originated in a woman between 40 and 50 years old with Graves disease. CDR3 sequence: CASSLRYTGQSYEQYF. Here the CDR3 DNA reads TGTGCCAGCAGTTTACGGTATACGGGACAGTCCTACGAGCAGTACTTC.